What follows describes a single T cell receptor beta chain. Its antigen is currently not known. No base qualities exist here, and no much larger clone lies one base off it. This sample stems from a study of blood T cell repertoires in COVID-19 (TCRdb year 2020). General notes on the study: Collaborator samples came from the United States, Italy and Spain and covered acute and convalescent phases of COVID-19. The prospective study material was composed of cDNA or gDNA derived from T cells, B-cell-depleted T cells, or PBMCs. Deeply sampled blood TCRbeta repertoires from subjects exposed to, actively infected with, or recovered from COVID-19 were included in the dataset. A freely available public database, intended as a resource for researchers studying the immune response to SARS-CoV-2, is where the repertoires were released. The samples were drawn from the first 160 participants of the ongoing ImmuneRACE study and from 1,254 subjects provided by 6 global collaborators. The sample metadata nearly always contained a de-identified subject ID, COVID-19 status, age in years and sex. HLA class I and class II types, where available, came from metadata supplied by the sample provider rather than from assay-based typing.

The immunoSEQ Assay, a bias-controlled multiplex PCR, was used to amplify TCRbeta CDR3 regions from genomic DNA. Regarding the original processing steps: Nucleated cell counts per sample were estimated from amplification of reference gene primers within the assay. To quantify the absolute abundance of each unique TCRbeta CDR3 rearrangement, sequence reads were collapsed and filtered. For each sample, productive Simpson clonality was calculated as the square root of Simpson's diversity index across productive rearrangements. What TCRdb holds here is the immuneACCESS table cut down to in-frame rearrangements. Part of the clones is not present; checked against another copy, under half of the missing clones reflect an unresolved V gene, and the others are unexplained. The DNA gave D and trimming, while V, J and clone size come from that table. Counted in this sample were some 360,000 clones; more than 70% of them appeared once. The biggest ten clones account for 0.95% to 1.1% of the sample.

Enrolling through a virtual design, the prospective study's participants ranged in age from roughly 18 to 100 years and lived across around 25 United States geographic areas. Cohort assignment in the prospective study relied on participant-reported clinical history from a screening survey and a study questionnaire. Exposed participants had been in contact with someone with a PCR-confirmed or clinician-diagnosed COVID-19 case within 2 weeks of study entry. In the prospective study, mobile phlebotomists collected whole blood, serum and a nasopharyngeal or oropharyngeal swab from each participant. Prospective study participants could optionally give additional blood draws and questionnaires over an approximately 2-month period. Blood samples from the prospective study were shipped frozen or at room temperature prior to DNA extraction. From the cysteine up to the phenylalanine, the CDR3 has a length of 13 residues. Of the read, only the CDR3 DNA is kept; its 39 bases are in frame from base 1. As encoded in the germline V gene, CDR1 is SGHTA while CDR2 is FQGTGA. Trimming takes 5 bases from V and 4 bases from J, and the germline ends sit 10 bases apart.

Findings and caveats that apply to the study as a whole: The amount of clinical and demographic metadata varied by source and participant and was provided uncurated.

The receptor was isolated from a woman aged 30 to 39 who had been exposed to COVID-19. This sequence uses TRBV7-3 and TRBJ2-3; possibly the D gene is TRBD2, per 5 matching bases. Specimen: PBMCs or T cells enriched from blood (not recorded which). The nucleotides read TGTGCCAGCAGCGCATTTAGCGCAGATACGCAGTATTTT. Translated, this gives CASSAFSADTQYF.